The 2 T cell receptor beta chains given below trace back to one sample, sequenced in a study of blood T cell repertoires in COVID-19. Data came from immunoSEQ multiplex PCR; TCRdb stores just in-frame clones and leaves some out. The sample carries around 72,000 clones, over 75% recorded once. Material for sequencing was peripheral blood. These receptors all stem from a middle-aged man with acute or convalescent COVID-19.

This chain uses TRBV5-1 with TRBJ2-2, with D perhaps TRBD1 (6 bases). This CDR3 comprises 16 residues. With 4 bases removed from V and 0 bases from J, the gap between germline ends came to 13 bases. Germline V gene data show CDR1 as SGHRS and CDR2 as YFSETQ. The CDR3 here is CASSTNRATNTGELFF. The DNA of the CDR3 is TGCGCCAGCAGCACAAACAGGGCCACGAACACCGGGGAGCTGTTTTTT.

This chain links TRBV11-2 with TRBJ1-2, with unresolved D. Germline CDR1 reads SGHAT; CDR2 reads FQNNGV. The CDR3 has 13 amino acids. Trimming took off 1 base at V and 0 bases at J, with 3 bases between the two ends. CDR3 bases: TGTGCCAGCAGCTTAGGAGCTAACTATGGCTACACCTTC. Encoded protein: CASSLGANYGYTF.